Here is one T cell receptor (beta chain) with its context. What it binds is not known. These data come from a study of cytomegalovirus exposure and HLA in healthy donors. Study background: Membership in the Caucasian-associated ancestry cluster was found for around four fifths of 398 genotyped donors. Whole-study findings and limits: Later analysis indicated greater clonal expansion among HLA-associated TCR beta chains than among equally common other chains. The productive fraction for most TCR beta V segments was about 90% or about 30% in an earlier analysis.

Germline V lookup: CDR1 MNHNY, CDR2 SVGAGI (reference sequence). The CDR3 spans 13 residues. The PCR used 60 Vbeta and 13 Jbeta primers. The data were produced by immunoSEQ multiplex PCR, yet TCRdb's version contains in-frame clones alone and is incomplete. The sample carries 150,000 to 200,000 clones, 81% recorded once. This clonotype was obtained from a man in his late teens or twenties in good health and CMV-seronegative. The chain combines TRBV6-6 with TRBJ2-5; the match to TRBD2 covers 8 bases. The J call could be wrong; TRBJ2-7 is a better fit for the DNA end. Sequencing used PBMCs. Written as DNA, the CDR3 is TGTGCCAGCAGCAAGGGACTAGGGTACGAGCAGTACTTC. The encoded protein is CASSKGLGYEQYF.